This T cell receptor beta chain was profiled in a study of beta chain features in type 1 diabetes. Study-wide context: No age, gender or cell yield differences were seen between patients and healthy donors. Study results and caveats: Moderate but significant shortening of TCRB CDR3s was recorded in all four CD4+ subsets from Type 1 diabetes patients.

CDR1 is SQVTM, CDR2 ANQGSEA, per germline. This CDR3 contains 14 residues. Trimming cost V 4 bases and J 3 bases, with 16 bases left between them. TCRB transcripts that were expressed got sequenced, as all of the isolated RNA had been reverse transcribed. Profiled with immunoSEQ multiplex PCR; TCRdb holds only in-frame clones, not every one. The sample yields 200,000 to 250,000 clones, 25% to 30% seen once. With respect to this clone: Its matching antigen is unknown.

One heparinised draw, averaging roughly 0.12 L, was taken per donor. Sequences were obtained from central memory CD4+ T cells from blood. The V and J genes are TRBV29-1 and TRBJ2-7; perhaps TRBD2 as D (6 bases). The clonotype originates from a man between 25 and 39 years old in good health. This chain's CDR3 is CSVVKERVIYEQYF. CDR3 coding DNA: TGCAGCGTTGTTAAAGAGCGGGTGATCTACGAGCAGTACTTC.